The next 6 T cell receptor beta chains were all read from a single sample in a study of T cells after yellow fever vaccination. TCRdb recomputed calls from the 5' RACE reads with MiXCR, one row per CDR3 protein. In the table there are 230,000 or so distinct CDR3 sequences, over 3% of which are singletons. Sequenced material: PBMCs, taken 15 days after the yellow fever booster vaccination. These TCRs come from a man aged 18 to 29 who received the YFV17D yellow fever vaccine.

This clonotype was counted between two and nine times. V and J are TRBV19 and TRBJ1-5, with D perhaps matching TRBD1 (5 bases). Germline V CDR1 and CDR2: LNHDA, SQIVND (reference sequence). The CDR3 loop spans 15 amino acids. Trimming removed 1 base from V and 5 bases from J, with 12 bases in between. For the CDR3, the DNA is TGTGCCAGTAGTATAGTGGCGGGACCCGATCAGCCCCAGCATTTT. Its translation is CASSIVAGPDQPQHF. The full variable domain, rest sourced from reference TRBV19 and TRBJ1-5, is DGGITQSPKYLFRKEGQNVTLSCEQNLNHDAMYWYRQDPGQGLRLIYYSQIVNDFQKGDIAEGYSVSREKKESFPLTVTSAQKNPTAFYLCASSIVAGPDQPQHFGDGTRLSIL.

Written as DNA, the CDR3 is TGTGCCAGCAGTACTAGCGGGGGGGACAATGAGCAGTTCTTC. It yields the protein CASSTSGGDNEQFF. The J gene is TRBJ2-1, the V gene TRBV6-1; 13 bases map to TRBD2. Trimming removed 5 bases from V and 5 bases from J; junction bases left unmatched: 0. The CDR3 sequence is 14 residues long. From germline, CDR1 is MNHNS and CDR2 SASEGT.

The sample holds many counts of this clonotype. The junction departs from germline at one end; a sequencing error may be responsible. This rearrangement joins TRBV3-1 to TRBJ2-1; 7 nucleotides match TRBD2. This CDR3 spans 14 amino acids. The germline gives CDR1 LGHDT, CDR2 YNNKEL (reference sequence). The CDR3 coding sequence is TGTGCCAGCAGCTTGACAGCTAGCGGTGATGAGAAGTTCTTC. Its protein is CASSLTASGDEKFF.

There are many counts of this clonotype. V is TRBV5-1 and J is TRBJ2-7; 7 nucleotides align to TRBD1. The CDR3 loop spans 15 amino acids. Germline values: CDR1 SGHRS, CDR2 YFSETQ. With 5 bases clipped from V and 7 bases from J, the junction kept 15 bases outside the gene matches. This chain's CDR3 is CASSPTLSRGNEQYF. CDR3 bases: TGCGCCAGCAGTCCGACACTATCCAGGGGGAATGAGCAGTACTTC.

Comments on this clonotype: A much larger clone sits a single nucleotide away, making a read error possible. This chain uses TRBV5-1 with TRBJ2-7; D is possibly TRBD1 (5 bases). The germline gives CDR1 SGHRS, CDR2 YFSETQ. CDR3 length: 17 residues. The CDR3 nucleotides are TGCGCCTGCAGCGACGGACAAGACGATCAGGGCTCCTACGAGCAGTACTTC. It specifies CACSDGQDDQGSYEQYF. Drawing the rest from reference TRBV5-1 and TRBJ2-7, the complete variable domain is KAGVTQTPRYLIKTRGQQVTLSCSPISGHRSVSWYQQTPGQGLQFLFEYFSETQRNKGNFPGRFSGRQFSNSRSEMNVSTLELGDSALYLCACSDGQDDQGSYEQYFGPGTRLTVT.

This clonotype was observed many times. The chain employs TRBV9 and TRBJ2-1; D is undetermined. In germline, CDR1 is SGDLS, CDR2 YYNGEE. The V end lost 1 base, the J end lost 5 bases, and 7 bases lay between the germline ends. CDR3 length equals 13 residues. CDR3 DNA sequence: TGTGCCAGCAGCGTATATCCGAACAATGAGCAGTTCTTC. It translates to CASSVYPNNEQFF.